Shown below are 5 T cell receptor beta chains from a single sample sequenced in a study of CD4+ T cells in melanoma. Sequencing used immunoSEQ multiplex PCR; TCRdb keeps in-frame clones, though not all of them. The table lists about 3,700 clones, roughly 72% of them singletons. Sequences were obtained from tumor tissue. All receptors come from a human donor with melanoma.

This clone has more than one count but fewer than ten. The chain is built from TRBV19 and TRBJ1-2, with D maybe TRBD1 (6 bases). CDR3 size: 14 residues. Trimming removed 5 bases from V and 13 bases from J, with 23 bases in between. Germline assignment: CDR1 LNHDA and CDR2 SQIVND (reference sequence). Here the CDR3 reads CASSRLLNKGGFTF. CDR3 sequence (DNA): TGTGCCAGTAGTCGCCTCCTAAACAAAGGGGGTTTCACCTTC.

V and J are TRBV5-4 and TRBJ2-7, with 13 bases fitting TRBD2. CDR3 length equals 16 residues. Germline V gene data show CDR1 as SGHNT and CDR2 as YYREEE (reference sequence). V shed 4 bases, J shed 4 bases, and the junction held 8 bases outside the gene matches. The CDR3 protein is CASSPRTSGSRYEQYF. In DNA form, the CDR3 reads TGTGCCAGCAGCCCACGGACTAGCGGGAGTAGGTACGAGCAGTACTTC. Full variable domain (rest looked up from reference TRBV5-4 and TRBJ2-7): ETGVTQSPTHLIKTRGQQVTLRCSSQSGHNTVSWYQQALGQGPQFIFQYYREEENGRGNFPPRFSGLQFPNYSSELNVNALELDDSALYLCASSPRTSGSRYEQYFGPGTRLTVT.

V usage is TRBV28 and J usage is TRBJ2-7; 9 bases align to TRBD1. The germline gives CDR1 MDHEN, CDR2 SYDVKM. The CDR3 extends over 13 amino acids. The CDR3 loop reads CAGRGTGRPEQYF. CDR3 sequence (DNA): TGTGCTGGCAGAGGGACAGGGCGCCCCGAGCAGTACTTC.

V gene TRBV5-1 combines with J gene TRBJ1-6; 7 bases fit TRBD1. With V trimmed by 8 bases and J by 8 bases, 10 bases remained unmatched. This CDR3 has 14 residues. The germline gives CDR1 SGHRS, CDR2 YFSETQ. DNA for the CDR3: TGCGCCAGTACAGGGAATACAGGGGATTCACCCCTCCACTTT. The encoded protein is CASTGNTGDSPLHF. The variable domain in full, with the rest retrieved from reference TRBV5-1 and TRBJ1-6, is KAGVTQTPRYLIKTRGQQVTLSCSPISGHRSVSWYQQTPGQGLQFLFEYFSETQRNKGNFPGRFSGRQFSNSRSEMNVSTLELGDSALYLCASTGNTGDSPLHFGNGTRLTVT.

The genes are TRBV11-2 and TRBJ2-7; 7 bases are shared with TRBD1. Germline V gives CDR1 SGHAT, CDR2 FQNNGV. With V trimmed by 1 base and J by 5 bases, 8 bases remained unmatched. The CDR3 consists of 15 residues. In nucleotides, the CDR3 is TGTGCCAGCAGCTTAGGGGACAGTGTCGTTGACGAGCAGTACTTC. Its protein product is CASSLGDSVVDEQYF.